A selection of T cell receptor beta chains follows, all from one sample in a study of technical replicates of blood from several donors. The repertoire was sequenced with immunoSEQ multiplex PCR; TCRdb's copy has only in-frame clones and lacks some. The profile covers about 88,000 clones, with under 95% appearing a single time and over 0.2% taken by the ten largest. The sample comprised T cells isolated from PBMCs. The source of these receptors is a human donor in good health. Each CDR3 is given with its conserved first and last residue. D genes are given only for firm matches. Clone size, where shown, is once, few, many, or a class for clones that have expanded.

CDR3aa: CASSLSSGSLEGKTQYF
CDR3nt: TGTGCCAGCAGTTTGTCTAGCGGGAGCCTCGAGGGGAAGACCCAGTACTTC
v_gene: TRBV27
j_gene: TRBJ2-5
d_gene: TRBD2
abundance: -

CDR3aa: CASSLGQTGNTIYF
CDR3nt: TGCGCCAGCAGCTTGGGGCAGACTGGAAACACCATATATTTT
v_gene: TRBV5-1
j_gene: TRBJ1-3
d_gene: -
abundance: -

CDR3aa: CAWSAGPTHHNEQFF
CDR3nt: TGTGCCTGGAGTGCGGGTCCTACCCACCACAATGAGCAGTTCTTC
v_gene: TRBV30
j_gene: TRBJ2-1
d_gene: -
abundance: once

CDR3aa: CASSPGTGTFNTEAFF
CDR3nt: TGTGCCAGCAGCCCCGGGACAGGGACGTTTAACACTGAAGCTTTCTTT
v_gene: TRBV11-3
j_gene: TRBJ1-1
d_gene: TRBD1
abundance: -

CDR3aa: CASSAQRQEGYEQYF
CDR3nt: TGTGCCAGCAGCGCACAGCGACAAGAGGGCTACGAGCAGTACTTC
v_gene: TRBV7-8
j_gene: TRBJ2-7
d_gene: -
abundance: -

CDR3aa: CASSVSSATSYEQYF
CDR3nt: TGTGCCAGCAGCGTAAGTAGCGCCACTTCCTACGAGCAGTACTTC
v_gene: TRBV9
j_gene: TRBJ2-7
d_gene: -
abundance: -

CDR3aa: CASSPPGAGRNEQFF
CDR3nt: TGTGCCAGCTCACCACCTGGGGCGGGGCGGAATGAGCAGTTCTTC
v_gene: TRBV18
j_gene: TRBJ2-1
d_gene: -
abundance: -

CDR3aa: CASSQNSYRGRGTDTQYF
CDR3nt: TGCGCCAGCAGCCAAAACTCCTACAGGGGTAGGGGCACAGATACGCAGTATTTT
v_gene: TRBV4-1
j_gene: TRBJ2-3
d_gene: TRBD1
abundance: -

CDR3aa: CASSYGTGATNEKLFF
CDR3nt: TGTGCCAGCAGCTATGGGACAGGGGCGACTAATGAAAAACTGTTTTTT
v_gene: TRBV13
j_gene: TRBJ1-4
d_gene: TRBD1
abundance: -

CDR3aa: CASSEFERNQETQYF
CDR3nt: TGTGCCAGCAGTGAATTTGAGCGGAACCAAGAGACCCAGTACTTC
v_gene: TRBV9
j_gene: TRBJ2-5
d_gene: -
abundance: -

CDR3aa: CASSGGTPGKGYEQYF
CDR3nt: TGCGCCAGCAGCGGGGGGACCCCGGGGAAGGGCTACGAGCAGTACTTC
v_gene: TRBV10-1
j_gene: TRBJ2-7
d_gene: TRBD2
abundance: -

CDR3aa: CASAEGDAGANVLTF
CDR3nt: TGTGCCTCGGCCGAGGGGGACGCCGGGGCCAACGTCCTGACTTTC
v_gene: TRBV6-5
j_gene: TRBJ2-6
d_gene: -
abundance: -

CDR3aa: CASSGQALTDTQYF
CDR3nt: TGCGCCAGCAGCGGACAGGCCTTGACAGATACGCAGTATTTT
v_gene: TRBV10-1
j_gene: TRBJ2-3
d_gene: TRBD1
abundance: -

CDR3aa: CASKGDTYEQYF
CDR3nt: TGCGCCAGCAAGGGGGACACCTACGAGCAGTACTTC
v_gene: TRBV10-1
j_gene: TRBJ2-7
d_gene: -
abundance: -

CDR3aa: CASSGARGRQETQYF
CDR3nt: TGTGCCAGCAGCGGGGCTCGAGGGAGGCAAGAGACCCAGTACTTC
v_gene: TRBV9
j_gene: TRBJ2-5
d_gene: -
abundance: -

CDR3aa: CAISDLASGSYEQYF
CDR3nt: TGTGCCATCAGTGATTTGGCTAGCGGGTCCTACGAGCAGTACTTC
v_gene: TRBV10-3
j_gene: TRBJ2-7
d_gene: TRBD2
abundance: -

CDR3aa: CAWTTGLNYGYTF
CDR3nt: TGTGCCTGGACTACAGGTCTCAACTATGGCTACACCTTC
v_gene: TRBV30
j_gene: TRBJ1-2
d_gene: -
abundance: -

CDR3aa: CASSSRLAGAYNEQFF
CDR3nt: TGCGCCAGCAGCTCTCGACTAGCGGGAGCCTACAATGAGCAGTTCTTC
v_gene: TRBV5-1
j_gene: TRBJ2-1
d_gene: TRBD2
abundance: once

CDR3aa: CASSRDIGYEQYF
CDR3nt: TGCGCCAGCAGCCGGGACATCGGCTACGAGCAGTACTTC
v_gene: TRBV5-1
j_gene: TRBJ2-7
d_gene: -
abundance: -

CDR3aa: CASSLGHALVPDTQYF
CDR3nt: TGCGCCAGCAGCTTGGGACACGCTCTCGTCCCAGATACGCAGTATTTT
v_gene: TRBV5-1
j_gene: TRBJ2-3
d_gene: -
abundance: -

CDR3aa: CASSTGLRETQYF
CDR3nt: TGTGCCAGCAGTACAGGATTGAGGGAGACCCAGTACTTC
v_gene: TRBV6-5
j_gene: TRBJ2-5
d_gene: -
abundance: -

CDR3aa: CASSTGQGGYGYTF
CDR3nt: TGTGCCAGCAGCACGGGACAGGGAGGCTATGGCTACACCTTC
v_gene: TRBV7-2
j_gene: TRBJ1-2
d_gene: TRBD1
abundance: -

CDR3aa: CAWSVGGGRNYGYTF
CDR3nt: TGTGCCTGGAGTGTGGGGGGGGGTAGGAACTATGGCTACACCTTC
v_gene: TRBV30
j_gene: TRBJ1-2
d_gene: -
abundance: -

CDR3aa: CASTRDRGVIAEAFF
CDR3nt: TGCGCCAGCACCCGGGACAGGGGTGTAATTGCTGAAGCTTTCTTT
v_gene: TRBV10-1
j_gene: TRBJ1-1
d_gene: TRBD1
abundance: -

CDR3aa: CASSPLNRDDEQYF
CDR3nt: TGTGCCAGCAGCCCCTTAAACAGGGACGACGAGCAGTACTTC
v_gene: TRBV5-4
j_gene: TRBJ2-7
d_gene: -
abundance: -

CDR3aa: CASSLSLRGKAFF
CDR3nt: TGTGCCAGCAGTTTATCGCTCCGGGGTAAAGCTTTCTTT
v_gene: TRBV27
j_gene: TRBJ1-1
d_gene: -
abundance: -

CDR3aa: CVRSLIPGTGVHEQYF
CDR3nt: TGTGTCAGAAGCTTAATCCCCGGGACAGGGGTGCACGAGCAGTACTTC
v_gene: TRBV7-5
j_gene: TRBJ2-7
d_gene: -
abundance: -

CDR3aa: CASSLRPGLAPGELFF
CDR3nt: TGCGCCAGCAGCCTCCGCCCGGGACTAGCGCCCGGGGAGCTGTTTTTT
v_gene: TRBV4-1
j_gene: TRBJ2-2
d_gene: TRBD2
abundance: -

CDR3aa: CASSQDQTTTNEKLFF
CDR3nt: TGCGCCAGCAGCCAAGACCAGACAACAACTAATGAAAAACTGTTTTTT
v_gene: TRBV4-1
j_gene: TRBJ1-4
d_gene: -
abundance: -

CDR3aa: CASSSGVGNEQFF
CDR3nt: TGTGCCAGCTCCTCGGGGGTGGGCAATGAGCAGTTCTTC
v_gene: TRBV6-5
j_gene: TRBJ2-1
d_gene: -
abundance: -

CDR3aa: CASSQFWTGTSGAYGQETQYF
CDR3nt: TGCGCCAGCAGCCAATTTTGGACCGGGACTAGCGGGGCATACGGCCAAGAGACCCAGTACTTC
v_gene: TRBV4-1
j_gene: TRBJ2-5
d_gene: TRBD2
abundance: once

CDR3aa: CASFRVLGLLDTQYF
CDR3nt: TGTGCCAGCTTTAGGGTCCTGGGACTGTTAGATACGCAGTATTTT
v_gene: TRBV7-9
j_gene: TRBJ2-3
d_gene: -
abundance: -

CDR3aa: CASSGRGPNTGELFF
CDR3nt: TGTGCCAGCAGCGGGCGGGGGCCTAACACCGGGGAGCTGTTTTTT
v_gene: TRBV7-9
j_gene: TRBJ2-2
d_gene: -
abundance: -

CDR3aa: CASSFPKREGHEQYF
CDR3nt: TGTGCCAGCAGCTTTCCGAAGCGGGAGGGACACGAGCAGTACTTC
v_gene: TRBV5-6
j_gene: TRBJ2-7
d_gene: TRBD2
abundance: -

CDR3aa: CASSFGSSYEQYF
CDR3nt: TGTGCCAGCAGCTTCGGGAGCTCCTACGAGCAGTACTTC
v_gene: TRBV5-5
j_gene: TRBJ2-7
d_gene: -
abundance: -

CDR3aa: CASSSPGQGLTGELFF
CDR3nt: TGTGCCAGCAGTTCACCGGGACAGGGGCTAACCGGGGAGCTGTTTTTT
v_gene: TRBV27
j_gene: TRBJ2-2
d_gene: TRBD1
abundance: -

CDR3aa: CAISEGQSYEQYF
CDR3nt: TGTGCCATCAGTGAGGGACAGTCGTACGAGCAGTACTTC
v_gene: TRBV10-3
j_gene: TRBJ2-7
d_gene: -
abundance: -

CDR3aa: CASSFSLLRGNTIYF
CDR3nt: TGTGCCAGCAGCTTCTCTCTTCTACGTGGAAACACCATATATTTT
v_gene: TRBV11-3
j_gene: TRBJ1-3
d_gene: -
abundance: -

CDR3aa: CASSEYRASGRDGEQYF
CDR3nt: TGTGCCAGCAGTGAATATAGAGCTAGCGGGAGAGATGGCGAGCAGTACTTC
v_gene: TRBV25-1
j_gene: TRBJ2-7
d_gene: TRBD2
abundance: -

CDR3aa: CASTQSGSTDTQYF
CDR3nt: TGCGCCAGCACCCAAAGCGGAAGCACAGATACGCAGTATTTT
v_gene: TRBV5-1
j_gene: TRBJ2-3
d_gene: -
abundance: -

CDR3aa: CASSSTASNTGELFF
CDR3nt: TGTGCCAGCAGCTCTACAGCATCGAACACCGGGGAGCTGTTTTTT
v_gene: TRBV27
j_gene: TRBJ2-2
d_gene: -
abundance: -

CDR3aa: CASSHAGTGPGEQYF
CDR3nt: TGTGCCAGCAGTCACGCCGGGACAGGGCCGGGGGAGCAGTACTTC
v_gene: TRBV28
j_gene: TRBJ2-7
d_gene: TRBD1
abundance: -

CDR3aa: CASSSILTSGGAYNEQFF
CDR3nt: TGTGCCAGCAGTTCAATCCTAACTAGCGGGGGGGCCTACAATGAGCAGTTCTTC
v_gene: TRBV28
j_gene: TRBJ2-1
d_gene: TRBD2
abundance: -

CDR3aa: CASSQGLAVYEQYF
CDR3nt: TGCGCCAGCAGCCAGGGACTAGCGGTGTACGAGCAGTACTTC
v_gene: TRBV4-1
j_gene: TRBJ2-7
d_gene: TRBD2
abundance: -

CDR3aa: CASRRTSFGTDTQYF
CDR3nt: TGTGCCAGCAGGCGAACTAGCTTCGGCACAGATACGCAGTATTTT
v_gene: TRBV6-6
j_gene: TRBJ2-3
d_gene: -
abundance: -

CDR3aa: CASSSGTGGNQPQHF
CDR3nt: TGTGCCAGCAGTTCCGGGACAGGGGGCAATCAGCCCCAGCATTTT
v_gene: TRBV6-5
j_gene: TRBJ1-5
d_gene: TRBD1
abundance: -

CDR3aa: CASSLERGHGNEKLFF
CDR3nt: TGCGCCAGCAGCCTTGAGCGGGGGCACGGTAATGAAAAACTGTTTTTT
v_gene: TRBV4-1
j_gene: TRBJ1-4
d_gene: -
abundance: -

CDR3aa: CASRQNYGYTF
CDR3nt: TGTGCCAGTAGGCAGAACTATGGCTACACCTTC
v_gene: TRBV19
j_gene: TRBJ1-2
d_gene: -
abundance: -

CDR3aa: CASSLTGATSGFEAFF
CDR3nt: TGTGCCAGCAGTTTGACAGGGGCCACAAGCGGTTTTGAAGCTTTCTTT
v_gene: TRBV2
j_gene: TRBJ1-1
d_gene: TRBD1
abundance: -

CDR3aa: CASSTGGGSGANVLTF
CDR3nt: TGTGCCAGCTCGACCGGGGGGGGCTCTGGGGCCAACGTCCTGACTTTC
v_gene: TRBV9
j_gene: TRBJ2-6
d_gene: TRBD2
abundance: -

CDR3aa: CASRAGINYGYTF
CDR3nt: TGTGCCAGCAGGGCAGGGATTAACTATGGCTACACCTTC
v_gene: TRBV6-1
j_gene: TRBJ1-2
d_gene: -
abundance: -